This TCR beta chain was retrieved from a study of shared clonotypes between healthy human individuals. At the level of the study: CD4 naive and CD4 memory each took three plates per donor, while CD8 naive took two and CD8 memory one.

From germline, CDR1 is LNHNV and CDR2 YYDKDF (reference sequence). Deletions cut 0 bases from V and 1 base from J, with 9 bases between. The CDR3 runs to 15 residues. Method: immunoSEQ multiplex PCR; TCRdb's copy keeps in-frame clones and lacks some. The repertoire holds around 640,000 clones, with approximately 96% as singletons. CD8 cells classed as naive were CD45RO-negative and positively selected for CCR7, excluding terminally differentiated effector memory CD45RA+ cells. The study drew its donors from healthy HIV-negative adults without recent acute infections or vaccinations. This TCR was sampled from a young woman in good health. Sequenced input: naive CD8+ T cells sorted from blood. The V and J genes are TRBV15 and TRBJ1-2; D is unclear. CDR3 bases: TGTGCCACCAGCAGAGATCGTGGGGATAACTATGGCTACACCTTC. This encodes CATSRDRGDNYGYTF. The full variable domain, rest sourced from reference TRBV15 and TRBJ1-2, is DAMVIQNPRYQVTQFGKPVTLSCSQTLNHNVMYWYQQKSSQAPKLLFHYYDKDFNNEADTPDNFQSRRPNTSFCFLDIRSPGLGDTAMYLCATSRDRGDNYGYTFGSGTRLTVV.